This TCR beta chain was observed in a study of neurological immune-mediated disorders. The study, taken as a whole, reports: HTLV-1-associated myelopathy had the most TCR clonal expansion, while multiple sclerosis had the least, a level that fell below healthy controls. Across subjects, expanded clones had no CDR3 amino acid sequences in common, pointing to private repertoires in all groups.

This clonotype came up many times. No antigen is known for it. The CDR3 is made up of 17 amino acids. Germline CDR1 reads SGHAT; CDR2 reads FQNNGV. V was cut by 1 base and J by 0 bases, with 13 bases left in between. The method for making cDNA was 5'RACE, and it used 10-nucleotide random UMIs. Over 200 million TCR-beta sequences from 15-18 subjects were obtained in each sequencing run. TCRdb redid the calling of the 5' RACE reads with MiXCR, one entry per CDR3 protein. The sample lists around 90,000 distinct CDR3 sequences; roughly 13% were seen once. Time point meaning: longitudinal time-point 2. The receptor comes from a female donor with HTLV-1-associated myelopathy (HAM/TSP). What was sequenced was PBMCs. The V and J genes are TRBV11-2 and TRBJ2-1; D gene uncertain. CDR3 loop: CASSLVFSWSSYNEQFF. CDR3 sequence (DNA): TGTGCCAGCAGCTTAGTTTTTTCCTGGAGCTCCTACAATGAGCAGTTCTTC.